The clone carrying this T cell receptor beta chain has a count of ten or more. This entry comes from a study of T cell repertoires in cytomegalovirus infection. TCRdb used MiXCR to reprocess the reads, holding one entry per CDR3 protein. The sample consists of about 210,000 distinct CDR3 sequences, approximately 7% of them appearing once. The source material was PBMCs. This clonotype originated in a human donor in good health (CMV status not recorded). Some clones in this sample may be carry-over from other donors' samples.

The CDR3 DNA is TGTGCCAGCAAGGATCGTGGCGAAGATACGCAGTATTTT. As protein: CASKDRGEDTQYF. The rearrangement uses TRBV7-9 and TRBJ2-3, with D unclear. Germline values: CDR1 SEHNR, CDR2 FQNEAQ (reference sequence). Trimming cost V 7 bases and J 5 bases, with 13 bases left between them. The CDR3 sequence is 13 residues long.